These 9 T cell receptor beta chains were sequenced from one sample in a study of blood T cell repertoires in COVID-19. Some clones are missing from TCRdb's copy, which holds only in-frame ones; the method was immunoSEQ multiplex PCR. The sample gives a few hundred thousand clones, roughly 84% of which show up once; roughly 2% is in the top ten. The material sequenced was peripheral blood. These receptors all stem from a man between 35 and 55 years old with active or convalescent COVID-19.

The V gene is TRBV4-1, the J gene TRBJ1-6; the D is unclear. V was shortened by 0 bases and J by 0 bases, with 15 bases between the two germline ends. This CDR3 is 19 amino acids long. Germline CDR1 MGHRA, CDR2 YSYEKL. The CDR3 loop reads CASSQDMGSRVSYNSPLHF. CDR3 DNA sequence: TGCGCCAGCAGCCAAGATATGGGGAGCCGGGTCTCCTATAATTCACCCCTCCACTTT.

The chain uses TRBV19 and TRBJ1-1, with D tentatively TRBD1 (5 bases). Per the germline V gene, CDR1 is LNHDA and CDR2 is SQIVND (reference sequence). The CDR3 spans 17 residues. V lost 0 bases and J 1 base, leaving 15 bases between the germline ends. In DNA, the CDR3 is TGTGCCAGTAGTATAGACGCGACAGTTGCTCGGAACACTGAAGCTTTCTTT. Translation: CASSIDATVARNTEAFF.

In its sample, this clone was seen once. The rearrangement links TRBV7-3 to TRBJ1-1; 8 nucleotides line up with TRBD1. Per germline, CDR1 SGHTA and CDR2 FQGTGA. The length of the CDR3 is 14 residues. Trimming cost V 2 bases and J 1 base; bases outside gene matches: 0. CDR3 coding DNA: TGTGCCAGCAGCTTACAGGGGGCGAACACTGAAGCTTTCTTT. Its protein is CASSLQGANTEAFF.

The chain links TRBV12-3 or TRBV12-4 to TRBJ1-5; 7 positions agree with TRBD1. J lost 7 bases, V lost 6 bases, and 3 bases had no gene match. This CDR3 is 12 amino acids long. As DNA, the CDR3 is TGTGCCAGCAGCCAGGGGGTCCAGCCCCAGCATTTT. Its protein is CASSQGVQPQHF.

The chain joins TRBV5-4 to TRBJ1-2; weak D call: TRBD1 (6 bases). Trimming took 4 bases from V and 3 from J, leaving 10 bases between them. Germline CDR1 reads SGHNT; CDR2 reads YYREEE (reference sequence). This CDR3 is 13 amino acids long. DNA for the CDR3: TGTGCCAGCAGCACCGAGGGGGACTATGGCTACACCTTC. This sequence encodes CASSTEGDYGYTF.

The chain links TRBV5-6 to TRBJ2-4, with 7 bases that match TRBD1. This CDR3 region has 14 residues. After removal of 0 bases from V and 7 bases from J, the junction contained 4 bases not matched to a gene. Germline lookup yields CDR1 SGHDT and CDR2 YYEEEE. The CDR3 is CASSLDGRGNIQYF. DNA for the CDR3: TGTGCCAGCAGCTTGGACGGCAGGGGGAACATTCAGTACTTC.

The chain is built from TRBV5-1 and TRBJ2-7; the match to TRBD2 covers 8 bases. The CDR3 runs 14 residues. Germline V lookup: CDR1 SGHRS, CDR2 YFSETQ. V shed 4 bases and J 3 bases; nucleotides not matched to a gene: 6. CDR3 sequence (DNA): TGCGCCAGCAGCCAGGGACTAGTGGACTACGAGCAGTACTTC. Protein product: CASSQGLVDYEQYF.

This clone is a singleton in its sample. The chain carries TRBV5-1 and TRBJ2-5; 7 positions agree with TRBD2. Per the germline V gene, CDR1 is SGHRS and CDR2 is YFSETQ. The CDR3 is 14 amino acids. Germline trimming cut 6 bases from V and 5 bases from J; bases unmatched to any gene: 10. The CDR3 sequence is CASMASGEQETQYF. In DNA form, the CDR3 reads TGCGCCAGCATGGCTAGCGGAGAGCAGGAGACCCAGTACTTC.

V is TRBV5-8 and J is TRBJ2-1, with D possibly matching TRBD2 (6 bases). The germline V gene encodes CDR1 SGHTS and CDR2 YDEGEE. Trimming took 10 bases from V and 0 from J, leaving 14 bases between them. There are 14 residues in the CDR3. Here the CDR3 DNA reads TGTGCCCGCCCGGGGAGGCCCTCCTACAATGAGCAGTTCTTC. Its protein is CARPGRPSYNEQFF.